Detailed here is one TCR beta chain. Its antigen is not identified. The CDR3 spans 11 residues. Per the germline V gene, CDR1 is SQVTM and CDR2 is ANQGSEA. The junction had 10 bases not matched to a gene; V was cut back by 7 bases and J by 15 bases. The data were taken from a study of cytomegalovirus exposure and HLA in healthy donors. Study-wide results and limits: The study put some 150 TCR beta chains on its list as cytomegalovirus-associated. The classifier was said to identify cytomegalovirus status with high specificity and sensitivity. Most TCR sequences were seen very rarely across donors, but some public TCRs occurred in many.

Measured with immunoSEQ multiplex PCR; TCRdb has only the in-frame clones, and not every one. The profile shows some 130,000 clones, 70% to 85% of them singletons. The source is a man aged 30-40 years in good health and CMV-seropositive. Sequencing was done on a sample of PBMCs. The chain joins TRBV29-1 to TRBJ2-1; 9 nucleotides line up with TRBD1. This CDR3 reads CSAGQGDLRFF. The CDR3 nucleotides read TGCAGCGCGGGACAGGGCGATCTGAGGTTCTTC.